Below, 11 T cell receptor beta chains from the same sample are listed, as sequenced in a study of shared clonotypes between healthy human individuals. The data were produced by immunoSEQ multiplex PCR, yet TCRdb's version contains in-frame clones alone and is incomplete. Of millions of clones listed, 90% to 95% were seen once; the top ten hold 0.39%. The specimen was naive CD4+ T cells from PBMCs. Subset reported: CD45RA+ positively selected. The receptors originated from a man aged 18-30 years in good health. Some clones in this sample may be carry-over from other donors' samples.

The chain joins TRBV28 to TRBJ2-7; 8 bases are shared with TRBD2. Trimming took 6 bases from V and 3 from J; bases not matched to a gene: 25. CDR3 length equals 20 residues. CDR1 and CDR2 from the germline V gene are MDHEN and SYDVKM. CDR3 residues: CASSSPGGLGLAGRHYEQYF. In nucleotides, the CDR3 is TGTGCCAGCAGCTCCCCGGGGGGATTGGGGCTAGCGGGCCGACACTACGAGCAGTACTTC.

The genes are TRBV7-7 and TRBJ2-1; D remains ambiguous. The CDR3 is 14 residues long. Between the trimmed V and J ends, which lost 3 bases and 7 bases, there was a span of 13 bases. Germline lookup yields CDR1 SSHAT and CDR2 FNYEAQ (reference sequence). The CDR3 bases are TGTGCCAGCAGCTTTAATTCGTTGGGGAATGAGCAGTTCTTC. Residues: CASSFNSLGNEQFF.

The chain employs TRBV7-9 and TRBJ1-1; D unresolved. This CDR3 comprises 13 residues. CDR1 SEHNR and CDR2 FQNEAQ come from the germline V gene (reference sequence). With 7 bases removed from V and 3 bases from J, the gap between germline ends came to 12 bases. This CDR3 reads CASTRNRDTEAFF. Here the CDR3 DNA reads TGTGCCAGCACCCGAAATCGGGACACTGAAGCTTTCTTT. Looking up the rest from reference TRBV7-9 and TRBJ1-1 gives the full variable domain: DTGVSQNPRHKITKRGQNVTFRCDPISEHNRLYWYRQTLGQGPEFLTYFQNEAQLEKSRLLSDRFSAERPKGSFSTLEIQRTEQGDSAMYLCASTRNRDTEAFFGQGTRLTVV.

This clone has a single count. The chain uses TRBV21-1 and TRBJ2-7; the table's TRBD2 call for D was not verified on the DNA. TRBV21-1 is assigned pseudogene status. CDR3 size: 12 residues. The CDR3 DNA sequence: TGTGCCAGCGGACTAGAGCGTCGGGAGCAGTACTTC. It translates to CASGLERREQYF.

The chain uses TRBV25-1 and TRBJ1-2, with 9 bases lining up with TRBD1. CDR3 length equals 15 residues. Germline V gene sequence: CDR1 MGHDK, CDR2 SYGVNS. V lost 1 base, J lost 8 bases, and 8 bases stayed unmatched. In nucleotides, the CDR3 is TGTGCCAGCAGTGAATCAACCGGGACAGGGCGAGGCTACACCTTC. Translated, it gives CASSESTGTGRGYTF.

The V gene is TRBV5-1, the J gene TRBJ2-5; D possibly corresponds to TRBD2 (5 bases). Germline CDR1 and CDR2: SGHRS and YFSETQ. The CDR3 runs 14 residues. With 6 bases removed from V and 3 bases from J, the gap between germline ends came to 15 bases. CDR3 DNA: TGCGCCAGCACCGAATTTGCCGGGGAAGAGACCCAGTACTTC. This translates into CASTEFAGEETQYF. The variable domain in full, with the rest retrieved from reference TRBV5-1 and TRBJ2-5, is KAGVTQTPRYLIKTRGQQVTLSCSPISGHRSVSWYQQTPGQGLQFLFEYFSETQRNKGNFPGRFSGRQFSNSRSEMNVSTLELGDSALYLCASTEFAGEETQYFGPGTRLLVL.

The chain links TRBV11-3 to TRBJ2-7; unclear D gene. The CDR3 is 12 amino acids. In germline, CDR1 is SGHNT, CDR2 YENEEA. With 5 bases removed from V and 5 bases from J, the gap between germline ends came to 10 bases. In DNA, the CDR3 is TGTGCCAGCAGCGCCGGTACCCACGAGCAGTACTTC. Protein product: CASSAGTHEQYF.

V usage is TRBV2 and J usage is TRBJ1-1; tentatively, D is TRBD1 (5 bases). Between the trimmed V and J ends, which lost 5 bases and 8 bases, there was a span of 15 bases. Germline V gene data show CDR1 as SNHLY and CDR2 as FYNNEI. The CDR3 extends over 13 amino acids. The CDR3 protein is CASSLRRDSEAFF. DNA of the CDR3: TGTGCCAGCAGTTTACGCCGGGACTCCGAAGCTTTCTTT.

V usage is TRBV5-1 and J usage is TRBJ2-1; TRBD2 matches 14 bases. V shed 4 bases and J 14 bases; nucleotides not matched to a gene: 8. Per the germline V gene, CDR1 is SGHRS and CDR2 is YFSETQ. The CDR3 runs to 14 residues. In nucleotides, the CDR3 is TGCGCCAGCAGCCCCGGGACTAGCGGGAGAGATGAGTTCTTC. Its translation is CASSPGTSGRDEFF.

The gene calls are TRBV5-6 and TRBJ2-3; no clear D gene. This CDR3 region has 16 residues. Between the trimmed V and J ends, which lost 0 bases and 0 bases, there was a span of 11 bases. Germline loops: CDR1 SGHDT, CDR2 YYEEEE. CDR3 nucleotides: TGTGCCAGCAGCTTGGTAGGTTCGTTTAGCACAGATACGCAGTATTTT. Translating gives CASSLVGSFSTDTQYF. Full variable domain (remainder filled in from reference TRBV5-6 and TRBJ2-3): DAGVTQSPTHLIKTRGQQVTLRCSPKSGHDTVSWYQQALGQGPQFIFQYYEEEERQRGNFPDRFSGHQFPNYSSELNVNALLLGDSALYLCASSLVGSFSTDTQYFGPGTRLTVL.

The J gene is TRBJ2-3, the V gene TRBV28; D call uncertain. CDR3 length: 15 residues. V gave up 1 base and J gave up 3 bases, with 11 bases separating them. Germline V lookup: CDR1 MDHEN, CDR2 SYDVKM. The chain's CDR3 is CASSLSPPWTDTQYF. CDR3 coding DNA: TGTGCCAGCAGTTTATCCCCTCCATGGACAGATACGCAGTATTTT.